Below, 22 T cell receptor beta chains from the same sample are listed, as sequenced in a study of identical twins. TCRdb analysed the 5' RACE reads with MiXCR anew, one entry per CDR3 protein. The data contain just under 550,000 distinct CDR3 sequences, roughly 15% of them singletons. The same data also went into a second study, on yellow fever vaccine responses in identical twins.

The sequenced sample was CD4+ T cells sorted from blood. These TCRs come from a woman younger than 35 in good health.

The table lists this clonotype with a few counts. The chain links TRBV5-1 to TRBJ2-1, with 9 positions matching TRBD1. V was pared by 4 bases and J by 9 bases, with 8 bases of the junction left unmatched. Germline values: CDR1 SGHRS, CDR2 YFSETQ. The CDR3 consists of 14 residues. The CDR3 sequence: CASSGTGRVGEQFF. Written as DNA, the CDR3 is TGCGCCAGCAGCGGGACAGGGAGGGTAGGTGAGCAGTTCTTC.

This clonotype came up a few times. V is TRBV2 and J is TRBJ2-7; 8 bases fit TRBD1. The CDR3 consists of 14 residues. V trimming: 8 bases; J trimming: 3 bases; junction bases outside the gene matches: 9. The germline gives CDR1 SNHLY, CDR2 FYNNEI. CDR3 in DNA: TGTGCCAGCGCAAAAGGACAGGGAGTCTACGAGCAGTACGTC. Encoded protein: CASAKGQGVYEQYV.

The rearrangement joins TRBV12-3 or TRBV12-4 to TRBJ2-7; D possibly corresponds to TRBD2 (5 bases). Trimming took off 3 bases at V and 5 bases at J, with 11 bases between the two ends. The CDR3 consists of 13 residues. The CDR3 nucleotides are TGTGCCAGCAGTTTCCGGGGTTACGACGAGCAGTACTTC. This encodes CASSFRGYDEQYF.

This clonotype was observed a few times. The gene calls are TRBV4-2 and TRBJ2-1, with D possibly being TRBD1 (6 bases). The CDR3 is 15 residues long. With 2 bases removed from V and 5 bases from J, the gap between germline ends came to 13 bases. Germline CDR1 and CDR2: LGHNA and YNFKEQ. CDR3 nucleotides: TGTGCCAGCAGCCAATCGACAGGATTTAACAATGAGCAGTTCTTC. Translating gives CASSQSTGFNNEQFF.

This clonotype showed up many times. Written as DNA, the CDR3 is TGCGCCAGCAGTTCCGGGACAGGGGGCAGTGAGCAGTTCTTC. This gives the protein CASSSGTGGSEQFF. The chain couples TRBV5-1 to TRBJ2-1; TRBD1 agrees at 12 bases. V lost 5 bases to trimming and J lost 9 bases; unmatched junction nucleotides: 6. Per germline, CDR1 SGHRS and CDR2 YFSETQ. The CDR3 totals 14 residues.

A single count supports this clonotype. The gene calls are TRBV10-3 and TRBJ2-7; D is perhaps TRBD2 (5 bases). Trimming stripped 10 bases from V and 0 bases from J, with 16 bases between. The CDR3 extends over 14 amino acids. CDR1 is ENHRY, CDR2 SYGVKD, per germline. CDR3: CATKDSLSSYEQYF. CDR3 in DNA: TGTGCCACTAAGGACTCTCTGAGCTCCTACGAGCAGTACTTC.

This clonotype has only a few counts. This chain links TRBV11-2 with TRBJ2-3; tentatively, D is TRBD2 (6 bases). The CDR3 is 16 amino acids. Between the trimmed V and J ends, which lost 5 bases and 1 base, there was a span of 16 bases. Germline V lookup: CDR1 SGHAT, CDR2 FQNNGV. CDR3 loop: CASSPQGAGGTDTQYF. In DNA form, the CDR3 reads TGTGCCAGCAGCCCCCAAGGAGCGGGTGGCACAGATACGCAGTATTTT.

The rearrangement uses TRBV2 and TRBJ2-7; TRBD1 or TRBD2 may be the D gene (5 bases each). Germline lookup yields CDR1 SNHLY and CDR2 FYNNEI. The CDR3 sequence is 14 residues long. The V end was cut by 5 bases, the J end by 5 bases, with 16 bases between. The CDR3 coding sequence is TGTGCCAGCAGTCTGCGGGTGGGGCCCCACGAGCAGTACTTC. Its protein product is CASSLRVGPHEQYF.

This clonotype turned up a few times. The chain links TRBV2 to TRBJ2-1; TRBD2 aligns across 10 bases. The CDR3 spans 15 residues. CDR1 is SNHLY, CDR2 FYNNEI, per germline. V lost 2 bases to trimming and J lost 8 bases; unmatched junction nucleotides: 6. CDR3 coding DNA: TGTGCCAGCAGTGAACGGCTAGCGGGAGTGGATGAGCAGTTCTTC. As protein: CASSERLAGVDEQFF.

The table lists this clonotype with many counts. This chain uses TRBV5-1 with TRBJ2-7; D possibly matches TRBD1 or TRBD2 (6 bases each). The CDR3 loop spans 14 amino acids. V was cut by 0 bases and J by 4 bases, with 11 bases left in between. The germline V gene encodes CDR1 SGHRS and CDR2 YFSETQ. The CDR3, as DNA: TGCGCCAGCAGCTTGGGCGGGACATTATACGAGCAGTACTTC. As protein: CASSLGGTLYEQYF.

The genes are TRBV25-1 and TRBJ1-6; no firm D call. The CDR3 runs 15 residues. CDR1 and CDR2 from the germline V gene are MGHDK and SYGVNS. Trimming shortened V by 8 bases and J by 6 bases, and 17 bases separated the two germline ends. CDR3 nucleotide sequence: TGTGCCAGCTCAGAACATAAATCGGGTAATTCACCCCTCCACTTT. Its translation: CASSEHKSGNSPLHF.

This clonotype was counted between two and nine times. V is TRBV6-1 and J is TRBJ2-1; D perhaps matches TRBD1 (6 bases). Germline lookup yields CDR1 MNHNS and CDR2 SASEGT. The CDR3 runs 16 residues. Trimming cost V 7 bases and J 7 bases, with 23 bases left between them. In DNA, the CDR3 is TGTGCCAGCACCCCGAGGGACACTTATTCTGGAAATGAGCAGTTCTTC. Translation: CASTPRDTYSGNEQFF.

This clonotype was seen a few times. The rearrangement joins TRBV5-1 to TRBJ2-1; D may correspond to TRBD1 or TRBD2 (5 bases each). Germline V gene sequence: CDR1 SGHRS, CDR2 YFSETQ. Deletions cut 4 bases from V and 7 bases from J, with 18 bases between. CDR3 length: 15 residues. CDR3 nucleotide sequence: TGCGCCAGCAGCGGGACCGGGACCCCAGGGAATGAGCAGTTCTTC. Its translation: CASSGTGTPGNEQFF.

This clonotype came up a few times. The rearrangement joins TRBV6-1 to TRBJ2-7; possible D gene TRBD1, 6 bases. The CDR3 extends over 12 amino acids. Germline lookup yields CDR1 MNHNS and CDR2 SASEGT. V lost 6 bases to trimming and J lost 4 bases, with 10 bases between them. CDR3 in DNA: TGTGCCAGCAGGTTACAGGGTTACGAGCAGTACGTC. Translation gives CASRLQGYEQYV.

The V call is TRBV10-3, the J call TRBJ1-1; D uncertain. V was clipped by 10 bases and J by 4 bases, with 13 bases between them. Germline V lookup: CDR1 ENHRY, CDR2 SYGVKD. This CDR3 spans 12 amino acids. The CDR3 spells CATKSLSTEAFF. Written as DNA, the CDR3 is TGTGCCACCAAATCCTTGAGCACTGAAGCTTTCTTT.

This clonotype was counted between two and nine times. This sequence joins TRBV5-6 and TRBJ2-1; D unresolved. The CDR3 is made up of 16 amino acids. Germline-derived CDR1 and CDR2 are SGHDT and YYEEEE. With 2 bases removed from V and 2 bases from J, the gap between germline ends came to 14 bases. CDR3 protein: CASSFQPGATYNEQFF. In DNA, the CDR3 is TGTGCCAGCAGCTTCCAGCCCGGAGCCACCTACAATGAGCAGTTCTTC.

CDR3 region: CASSFIPAGGYNEQFF. The CDR3, as DNA: TGTGCCAGCAGCTTCATCCCGGCAGGGGGGTACAATGAGCAGTTCTTC. The chain has TRBV5-5 and TRBJ2-1, with D possibly matching TRBD1 (7 bases). Trimming took 2 bases from V and 4 from J, leaving 16 bases between them. Looked up from germline, CDR1 is SGHKS and CDR2 is YYEKEE (reference sequence). The CDR3 is made up of 16 amino acids.

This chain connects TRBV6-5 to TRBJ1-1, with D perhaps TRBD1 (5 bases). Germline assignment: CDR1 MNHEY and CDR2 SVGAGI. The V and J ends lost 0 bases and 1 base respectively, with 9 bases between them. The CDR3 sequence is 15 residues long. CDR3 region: CASSYSGETNTEAFF. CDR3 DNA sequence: TGTGCCAGCAGTTACTCGGGGGAAACGAACACTGAAGCTTTCTTT.

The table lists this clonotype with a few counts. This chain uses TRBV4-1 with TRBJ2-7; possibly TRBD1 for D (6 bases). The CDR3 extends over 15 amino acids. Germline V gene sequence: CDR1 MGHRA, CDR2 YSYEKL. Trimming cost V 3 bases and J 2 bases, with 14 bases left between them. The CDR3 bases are TGCGCCAGCAGCCAGGAGAGAGGGGGTACCTACGAGCAGTACTTC. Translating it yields CASSQERGGTYEQYF.

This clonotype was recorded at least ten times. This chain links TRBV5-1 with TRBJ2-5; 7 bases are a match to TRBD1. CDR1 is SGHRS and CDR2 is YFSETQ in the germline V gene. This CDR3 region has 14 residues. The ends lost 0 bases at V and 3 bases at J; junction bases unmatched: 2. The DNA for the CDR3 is TGCGCCAGCAGCTTGGGGACAGGAAAAGAGACCCAGTACTTC. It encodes CASSLGTGKETQYF.

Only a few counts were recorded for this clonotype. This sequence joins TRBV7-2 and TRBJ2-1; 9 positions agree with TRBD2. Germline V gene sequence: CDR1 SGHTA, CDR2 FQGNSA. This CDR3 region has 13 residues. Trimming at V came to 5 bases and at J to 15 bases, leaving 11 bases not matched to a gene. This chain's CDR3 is CASSPSRLAGAFF. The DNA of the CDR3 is TGTGCCAGCAGCCCAAGTCGGTTAGCGGGGGCGTTCTTC.

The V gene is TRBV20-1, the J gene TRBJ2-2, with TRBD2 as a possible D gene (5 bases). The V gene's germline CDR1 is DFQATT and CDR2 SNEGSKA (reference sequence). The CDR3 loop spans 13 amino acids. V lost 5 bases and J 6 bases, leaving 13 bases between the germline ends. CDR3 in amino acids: CSALTGKAGELFF. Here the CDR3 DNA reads TGCAGTGCTTTAACGGGGAAGGCCGGGGAGCTGTTTTTT.